The clone carrying this TCR beta chain was seen a single time. Its antigen is not known. Treatment specified: roughly 11-day PBMC culture with coronavirus spike peptide pools or control peptides (ViraFEST assay). For ViraFEST, peptide pools expanded antigen-specific T cells, after which the TCRs were sequenced. Germline CDR1 and CDR2: KGHSH and LQKENI. The CDR3 runs 14 residues. With 4 bases removed from V and 4 bases from J, the gap between germline ends came to 13 bases. These data belong to a study of vaccination and CD4 T cells after COVID-19. The Oncomine TCR Beta short-read assay was what sequenced the DNA obtained from cultured CD4+ T cells. TCRdb processed the PCR reads anew with MiXCR; each CDR3 protein has one entry. The repertoire holds approximately 17,000 distinct CDR3 sequences, with 25% to 40% as singletons.

Sequenced material: cultured CD4+ T cells from blood. This sequence was found in a human donor with COVID-19. The genes are TRBV18 and TRBJ1-2; D gene ambiguous. CDR3 loop: CASSLLPVGYGYTF. Written as DNA, the CDR3 is TGTGCCAGCTCACTCCTCCCGGTTGGCTATGGCTACACCTTC.